A single sample gave rise to the 7 T cell receptor beta chains below, sequenced in a study of shared clonotypes between healthy human individuals. Sequencing was performed with immunoSEQ multiplex PCR; in TCRdb, only in-frame clones are kept and a portion is missing. The sample records over a million clones, approximately 97% being singletons. Input material: naive CD4+ T cells sorted from blood. The subset was: CD45RA+ positively selected. The receptors stem from a man aged 25 to 40 in good health.

V is TRBV4-1 and J is TRBJ2-1, with TRBD2 identical over 7 bases. Losses at the gene ends were 2 bases for V and 12 bases for J; bases not matched to a gene: 7. The germline CDR1 and CDR2 sequences are MGHRA and YSYEKL. This CDR3 region has 13 residues. The CDR3, as DNA: TGCGCCAGCAGCCAACGCCCACTAGCGCTGCAGTTCTTC. It is translated as CASSQRPLALQFF.

A word on this clone: Other DNA sequences of this sample code for an identical CDR3. The chain employs TRBV27 and TRBJ2-1, with a weak D call TRBD1 (6 bases). There are 16 residues in the CDR3. V was pared by 4 bases and J by 3 bases, with 16 bases between. The germline gives CDR1 MNHEY, CDR2 SMNVEV (reference sequence). CDR3 coding DNA: TGTGCCAGCAGTTCACCTACCGGGACACTCTACAATGAGCAGTTCTTC. Translation: CASSSPTGTLYNEQFF.

This chain uses TRBV11-2 with TRBJ2-5, with TRBD2 matching over 12 bases. The length of the CDR3 is 17 residues. The V and J ends lost 1 base and 2 bases, in that order; junction bases with no gene match: 5. Looked up from germline, CDR1 is SGHAT and CDR2 is FQNNGV. This CDR3 reads CASSLGLAGGPQETQYF. The DNA for the CDR3 is TGTGCCAGCAGCTTAGGGCTAGCGGGAGGGCCACAAGAGACCCAGTACTTC.

V is TRBV15 and J is TRBJ1-5, with D unresolved. Germline-derived CDR1 and CDR2 are LNHNV and YYDKDF (reference sequence). V dropped 3 bases and J dropped 8 bases, with 8 bases sitting between them. The CDR3 runs 12 residues. The CDR3 loop reads CATSSPRKPQHF. The CDR3 DNA sequence: TGTGCCACCAGCAGTCCTAGAAAGCCCCAGCATTTT. Using reference TRBV15 and TRBJ1-5 for the parts outside the CDR3, the full variable domain is DAMVIQNPRYQVTQFGKPVTLSCSQTLNHNVMYWYQQKSSQAPKLLFHYYDKDFNNEADTPDNFQSRRPNTSFCFLDIRSPGLGDTAMYLCATSSPRKPQHFGDGTRLSIL.

About this clone: In the same sample, other DNA sequences code for this CDR3. The chain uses TRBV18 and TRBJ2-1; no firm D call. V was shortened by 3 bases and J by 5 bases, with 11 bases between the two germline ends. The CDR3 contains 14 residues. Germline V gene lookup returns CDR1 KGHSH and CDR2 LQKENI. The CDR3 sequence: CASSPTSGNNEQFF. DNA of the CDR3: TGTGCCAGCTCACCTACCTCTGGAAACAATGAGCAGTTCTTC. Full variable domain (missing parts from reference TRBV18 and TRBJ2-1): NAGVMQNPRHLVRRRGQEARLRCSPMKGHSHVYWYRQLPEEGLKFMVYLQKENIIDESGMPKERFSAEFPKEGPSILRIQQVVRGDSAAYFCASSPTSGNNEQFFGPGTRLTVL.

The V gene is TRBV6-1, the J gene TRBJ2-2; unclear D gene. V lost 3 bases, J lost 5 bases, and 10 bases lay in between. The CDR3 extends over 14 amino acids. Germline-derived CDR1 and CDR2 are MNHNS and SASEGT. The CDR3 here is CASSDRFPTGELFF. The CDR3 DNA reads as TGTGCCAGCAGTGACAGGTTCCCAACCGGGGAGCTGTTTTTT.

V and J are TRBV5-1 and TRBJ1-2; the D is unclear. The CDR3 covers 12 residues. Germline assignment: CDR1 SGHRS and CDR2 YFSETQ. V lost 0 bases, J lost 9 bases, and 9 bases lay in between. The CDR3 sequence: CASSLGSDSYTF. The CDR3 DNA sequence: TGCGCCAGCAGCTTGGGAAGCGATAGCTACACCTTC.